Below are 27 T cell receptor beta chains sequenced from a single sample in a study of cytomegalovirus exposure and HLA in healthy donors (dated 2017 in TCRdb). Library prep was done by the immunoSEQ multiplex PCR assay. For the multiplex PCR, a mixture combining 60 forward primers for TCR Vbeta segments and 13 reverse primers for TCR Jbeta segments was used. In its TCRdb copy, this immuneACCESS table keeps in-frame sequences only and misses some clones. Where compared with another copy, unresolved V genes explain less than half of these, and the others have no known cause. The sample data list around 110,000 clones, and less than 80% of these were observed just once. Together, the top ten hold roughly 8.6% of the sample. Sequencing used PBMCs. The origin of the receptors is a woman in her forties in good health and CMV-seropositive.

This clone appeared once. The V and J genes are TRBV19 and TRBJ1-2; D not resolved. The CDR3 totals 11 residues. In germline, CDR1 is LNHDA, CDR2 SQIVND (reference sequence). Trimming took 0 bases from V and 13 from J, leaving 9 bases between them. The CDR3: CASSIERERTF. The CDR3 DNA follows: TGTGCCAGTAGTATAGAAAGGGAGCGCACCTTC.

This clone was seen more than once but under ten times. The rearrangement uses TRBV5-4 and TRBJ2-5; no clear D. This CDR3 contains 13 residues. The germline V gene encodes CDR1 SGHNT and CDR2 YYREEE (reference sequence). Deletions cut 0 bases from V and 5 bases from J, with 8 bases between. Written as DNA, the CDR3 is TGTGCCAGCAGCTTGGTCAGCGAGGAGACCCAGTACTTC. It encodes CASSLVSEETQYF.

Note on this clone: The CDR3 does not close with the conserved phenylalanine or tryptophan, likely indicating a read error. The chain combines TRBV29-1 with TRBJ2-3; TRBD2 is a possible D gene (6 bases). Germline lookup yields CDR1 SQVTM and CDR2 ANQGSEA. The CDR3 has 14 residues. The V gene lost 5 bases and the J gene lost 0 bases, with 12 bases spanning the gap. The CDR3 protein is CSVTSGESTDTQYL. For the CDR3, the DNA is TGCAGCGTTACATCGGGAGAGAGCACAGATACGCAGTATCTT.

In its sample, this clone was seen a few times. V and J are TRBV28 and TRBJ2-7, with TRBD2 matching 7 bases. CDR1 and CDR2 from the germline V gene are MDHEN and SYDVKM. The CDR3 covers 15 residues. Germline trimming cut 1 base from V and 2 bases from J; bases unmatched to any gene: 5. The chain's CDR3 is CASSLLREPTYEQYF. Here the CDR3 DNA reads TGTGCCAGCAGTTTATTGCGGGAGCCAACCTACGAGCAGTACTTC.

The chain employs TRBV4-1 and TRBJ2-1, with 8 bases fitting TRBD2. Unmatched junction bases numbered 9, after V lost 4 bases and J lost 4 bases. The CDR3 totals 16 residues. Looked up from germline, CDR1 is MGHRA and CDR2 is YSYEKL. The CDR3: CASSPLGSGGYNEQFF. The CDR3 DNA sequence: TGCGCCAGCAGCCCCCTGGGCAGCGGGGGATACAATGAGCAGTTCTTC.

The rearrangement uses TRBV5-1 and TRBJ2-2; 9 bases fit TRBD1. Germline loops: CDR1 SGHRS, CDR2 YFSETQ. The J segment lost 1 base and the V segment lost 3 bases, leaving 4 bases of the junction unmatched. The CDR3 spans 16 residues. This CDR3 reads CASSSLGQGNTGELFF. DNA for the CDR3: TGCGCCAGCAGCTCCTTGGGACAGGGGAACACCGGGGAGCTGTTTTTT.

The V call is TRBV4-3, the J call TRBJ2-7; D gene ambiguous. Trimming took off 0 bases at V and 3 bases at J, with 9 bases between the two ends. The V gene's germline CDR1 is LGHNA and CDR2 YSLEER. The CDR3 covers 14 residues. The CDR3 is CASSQDATSYEQYF. CDR3 nucleotide sequence: TGCGCCAGCAGCCAAGATGCCACCAGCTACGAGCAGTACTTC.

This sequence joins TRBV7-9 and TRBJ1-3, with a weak D call TRBD1 (5 bases). V lost 1 base to trimming and J lost 0 bases, with 10 bases between them. The CDR3 has 16 residues. Germline CDR1 is SEHNR and CDR2 is FQNEAQ (reference sequence). CDR3 sequence: CASSLGQPSSGNTIYF. The CDR3 nucleotides are TGTGCCAGCAGCTTAGGACAGCCGAGCTCTGGAAACACCATATATTTT.

This sequence joins TRBV27 and TRBJ2-1, with TRBD2 matching 9 bases. V was clipped by 7 bases and J by 4 bases; unmatched bases: 8. The CDR3 is 15 amino acids. The germline V gene encodes CDR1 MNHEY and CDR2 SMNVEV (reference sequence). CDR3 sequence reads: CASTRAGGLYNEQFF. The CDR3 DNA sequence: TGTGCCAGCACTCGGGCGGGAGGGCTGTACAATGAGCAGTTCTTC.

V gene TRBV4-3 combines with J gene TRBJ2-3; the match to TRBD2 covers 9 bases. This CDR3 comprises 16 residues. Germline CDR1 LGHNA, CDR2 YSLEER. With V trimmed by 0 bases and J by 6 bases, 7 bases remained unmatched. Written as DNA, the CDR3 is TGCGCCAGCAGCCAAGATCCGGCGGGAGGGATTGATACGCAGTATTTT. The encoded protein is CASSQDPAGGIDTQYF.

The chain carries TRBV27 and TRBJ1-5; D remains unclear. Trimming removed 3 bases from V and 1 base from J, with 7 bases in between. The CDR3 runs to 14 residues. The germline gives CDR1 MNHEY, CDR2 SMNVEV (reference sequence). The CDR3 here is CASSFGGSNQPQHF. The CDR3 DNA sequence: TGTGCCAGCAGTTTCGGAGGAAGCAATCAGCCCCAGCATTTT.

The chain recombines TRBV28 with TRBJ2-7; D is possibly TRBD2 (7 bases). Trimming removed 6 bases at V and 3 bases at J, with 36 bases between. Germline loops: CDR1 MDHEN, CDR2 SYDVKM. The length of the CDR3 is 21 residues. The CDR3 coding sequence is TGTGCCAGCAGAGGTATTCAGGGGAGGGTTGGGAATCGTGGGATAGTCTACGAGCAGTACTTC. This translates into CASRGIQGRVGNRGIVYEQYF.

This chain connects TRBV5-1 to TRBJ1-3, with D maybe TRBD1 (5 bases). Trimming removed 4 bases from V and 8 bases from J, with 13 bases in between. The CDR3 covers 13 residues. Germline CDR1 is SGHRS and CDR2 is YFSETQ. The CDR3 sequence: CASSAALGDTIYF. The CDR3, as DNA: TGCGCCAGCAGCGCCGCTCTAGGGGACACCATATATTTT. Supplemented by reference TRBV5-1 and TRBJ1-3, the full variable domain reads KAGVTQTPRYLIKTRGQQVTLSCSPISGHRSVSWYQQTPGQGLQFLFEYFSETQRNKGNFPGRFSGRQFSNSRSEMNVSTLELGDSALYLCASSAALGDTIYFGEGSWLTVV.

The V and J genes are TRBV5-6 and TRBJ2-2; 7 nucleotides line up with TRBD2. This CDR3 contains 13 residues. The J segment lost 1 base and the V segment lost 8 bases, leaving 2 bases of the junction unmatched. CDR1 SGHDT and CDR2 YYEEEE come from the germline V gene. CDR3 in DNA: TGTGCCAGTTGGGAGGGGAACACCGGGGAGCTGTTTTTT. Protein sequence: CASWEGNTGELFF.

V gene TRBV25-1 combines with J gene TRBJ1-1; 7 positions agree with TRBD1. The ends lost 8 bases at V and 3 bases at J; junction bases unmatched: 9. Germline-derived CDR1 and CDR2 are MGHDK and SYGVNS. The CDR3 consists of 14 residues. CDR3 sequence: CASLPRTGHTEAFF. The CDR3 region has the DNA TGTGCCAGCCTTCCTCGGACAGGCCACACTGAAGCTTTCTTT.

The V call is TRBV9, the J call TRBJ2-1, with 9 nucleotides matching TRBD2. J gave up 7 bases and V 4 bases, and 9 bases lay outside the gene matches. The CDR3 is made up of 15 amino acids. Germline-derived CDR1 and CDR2 are SGDLS and YYNGEE. For the CDR3, the DNA is TGTGCCAGCAGCCTGGCTAGCGGGGTAGGAAATGAGCAGTTCTTC. This gives the protein CASSLASGVGNEQFF.

The chain has TRBV2 and TRBJ2-7, with D possibly TRBD2 on 5 matching bases. Trimming cost V 7 bases and J 0 bases, with 13 bases left between them. The CDR3 contains 14 residues. The germline V gene has CDR1 SNHLY and CDR2 FYNNEI. CDR3 sequence reads: CASIPDYTSYEQYF. The CDR3 nucleotides read TGTGCCAGCATCCCAGACTATACCTCCTACGAGCAGTACTTC. The complete variable domain, with remaining parts taken from reference TRBV2 and TRBJ2-7, reads EPEVTQTPSHQVTQMGQEVILRCVPISNHLYFYWYRQILGQKVEFLVSFYNNEISEKSEIFDDQFSVERPDGSNFTLKIRSTKLEDSAMYFCASIPDYTSYEQYFGPGTRLTVT.

This clone was found a few times. The rearrangement joins TRBV19 to TRBJ2-1, with 7 bases that match TRBD1. Trimming took 2 bases from V and 1 from J; bases not matched to a gene: 5. The CDR3 totals 16 residues. Germline CDR1 LNHDA, CDR2 SQIVND (reference sequence). In nucleotides, the CDR3 is TGTGCCAGTAGTATATCCAAGACAGGGTCCTACAATGAGCAGTTCTTC. Translation gives CASSISKTGSYNEQFF. Using reference TRBV19 and TRBJ2-1 for the parts outside the CDR3, the full variable domain is DGGITQSPKYLFRKEGQNVTLSCEQNLNHDAMYWYRQDPGQGLRLIYYSQIVNDFQKGDIAEGYSVSREKKESFPLTVTSAQKNPTAFYLCASSISKTGSYNEQFFGPGTRLTVL.

The chain uses TRBV5-1 and TRBJ2-7, with TRBD1 identical over 10 bases. Germline-derived CDR1 and CDR2 are SGHRS and YFSETQ. The V segment lost 4 bases and the J segment 6 bases; nucleotides outside the gene matches: 13. The length of the CDR3 is 16 residues. CDR3 coding DNA: TGCGCCAGCAGCCCGGAGGACAGGGGGGAAATTGGCGAGCAGTACTTC. Translating it yields CASSPEDRGEIGEQYF.

This chain joins TRBV2 and TRBJ2-3; D not certain. The CDR3 covers 16 residues. Trimming shortened V by 0 bases and J by 2 bases, and 12 bases separated the two germline ends. In germline, CDR1 is SNHLY, CDR2 FYNNEI. The CDR3 loop is CASSEASTSYTDTQYF. CDR3 coding DNA: TGTGCCAGCAGTGAAGCATCGACTTCATACACAGATACGCAGTATTTT.

V gene TRBV4-3 combines with J gene TRBJ2-1; TRBD2 matches at 7 bases. The junction had 8 bases not matched to a gene; V was cut back by 3 bases and J by 6 bases. Germline V gene sequence: CDR1 LGHNA, CDR2 YSLEER. CDR3 length: 15 residues. The CDR3, as DNA: TGCGCCAGCAGCCAGCTACGACTAGCAAGCAATGAGCAGTTCTTC. It encodes CASSQLRLASNEQFF.

The sample holds a few counts of this clone. V is TRBV9 and J is TRBJ2-3; D ambiguous. V dropped 1 base and J dropped 1 base, with 7 bases sitting between them. Germline assignment: CDR1 SGDLS and CDR2 YYNGEE. The CDR3 length is 14 residues. The CDR3, as DNA: TGTGCCAGCAGCGTATTAGCCCGCACAGATACGCAGTATTTT. Protein sequence: CASSVLARTDTQYF.

The CDR3, as DNA: TGTGCCAGTAGTATCAACGGGGGGAACACCGGGGAGCTGTTTTTT. This gives the protein CASSINGGNTGELFF. This chain joins TRBV19 and TRBJ2-2, with a possible D match to TRBD2 (6 bases). Looked up from germline, CDR1 is LNHDA and CDR2 is SQIVND (reference sequence). V was shortened by 3 bases and J by 1 base, with 9 bases between the two germline ends. The CDR3 has 15 amino acids.

This chain joins TRBV28 and TRBJ2-3, with TRBD2 matching over 14 bases. J gave up 0 bases and V 8 bases, and 4 bases lay outside the gene matches. The germline CDR1 and CDR2 sequences are MDHEN and SYDVKM. This CDR3 spans 16 amino acids. The CDR3 protein is CASGTSGRGSTDTQYF. In nucleotides, the CDR3 is TGTGCCAGCGGGACTAGCGGGAGAGGGAGCACAGATACGCAGTATTTT. The variable domain in full, completed from reference TRBV28 and TRBJ2-3, reads DVKVTQSSRYLVKRTGEKVFLECVQDMDHENMFWYRQDPGLGLRLIYFSYDVKMKEKGDIPEGYSVSREKKERFSLILESASTNQTSMYLCASGTSGRGSTDTQYFGPGTRLTVL.

The gene calls are TRBV18 and TRBJ2-1, with 11 bases identical to TRBD2. Per the germline V gene, CDR1 is KGHSH and CDR2 is LQKENI. V shed 4 bases and J 6 bases; nucleotides not matched to a gene: 8. This CDR3 is 16 amino acids long. CDR3 sequence: CASSLRGLAGGNEQFF. The CDR3 DNA is TGTGCCAGCTCACTTCGCGGACTAGCGGGCGGCAATGAGCAGTTCTTC.

The sample holds a few counts of this clone. This sequence joins TRBV4-3 and TRBJ1-4, with a weak D call TRBD1 (6 bases). V shed 3 bases and J shed 7 bases, with 12 bases lying between them. This CDR3 region has 14 residues. Germline CDR1 and CDR2: LGHNA and YSLEER. CDR3 region: CASSQGAVGEKLFF. The CDR3 DNA follows: TGCGCCAGCAGCCAGGGGGCGGTAGGTGAAAAACTGTTTTTT.

This clone has more than one count but fewer than ten. The rearrangement uses TRBV6-5 and TRBJ1-5; D not resolved. The germline V gene has CDR1 MNHEY and CDR2 SVGAGI. Trimming removed 3 bases from V and 6 bases from J, with 18 bases in between. This CDR3 has 16 residues. This chain's CDR3 is CASSYVFPGSGQPQHF. CDR3 bases: TGTGCCAGCAGTTATGTGTTCCCCGGTTCGGGTCAGCCCCAGCATTTT.